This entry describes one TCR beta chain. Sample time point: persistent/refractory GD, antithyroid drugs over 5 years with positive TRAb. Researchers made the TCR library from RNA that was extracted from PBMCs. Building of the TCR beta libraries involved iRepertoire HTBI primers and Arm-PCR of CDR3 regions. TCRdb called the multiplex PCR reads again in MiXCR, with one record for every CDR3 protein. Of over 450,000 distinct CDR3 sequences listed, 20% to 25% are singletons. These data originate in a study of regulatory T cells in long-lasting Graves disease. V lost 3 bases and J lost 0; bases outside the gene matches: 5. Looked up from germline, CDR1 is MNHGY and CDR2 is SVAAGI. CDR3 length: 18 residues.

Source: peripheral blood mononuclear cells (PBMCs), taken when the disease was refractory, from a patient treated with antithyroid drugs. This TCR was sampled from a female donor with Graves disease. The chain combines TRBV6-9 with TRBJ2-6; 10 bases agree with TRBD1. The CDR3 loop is CASSYTGTGVSGANVLTF. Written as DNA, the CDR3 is TGTGCCAGCAGTTACACCGGGACAGGGGTCTCTGGGGCCAACGTCCTGACTTTC.